The present TCR beta chain was sequenced within a study of OX40 agonist ivuxolimab in advanced cancers. About the study: Each dose-escalation patient presented with hepatocellular carcinoma, melanoma, renal cell or head and neck cancer. Roughly two fifths of patients had received prior checkpoint inhibitor therapy. General observations from the study: Fewer expanded clones were found on average in CD4+ than in CD8+ T cells.

TCRdb's table, derived via immunoSEQ multiplex PCR, lists solely in-frame clones and lacks some. The table lists 55,000 to 75,000 clones, about 82% of them singletons. In the case of this clone: Antigen unknown. The identical CDR3 is also encoded by other nucleotide sequences in the sample.

V was trimmed by 3 bases and J by 6 bases, leaving 10 bases between them. The CDR3 has 13 amino acids. Germline CDR1 reads SGHRS; CDR2 reads YFSETQ. Sample: CD4+ or CD8+ T cells sorted from blood, taken in a trial of the OX40 agonist ivuxolimab. The V and J genes are TRBV5-1 and TRBJ2-1, with D possibly TRBD2 on 6 matching bases. This receptor was taken from an adult with an advanced solid tumor such as melanoma, head and neck, liver or kidney cancer. The CDR3 sequence: CASSWGLANEQFF. In DNA form, the CDR3 reads TGCGCCAGCAGCTGGGGACTGGCCAATGAGCAGTTCTTC.